The rows below give T cell receptor beta chains drawn from one sample of a study of OX40 agonist ivuxolimab in advanced cancers. Here immunoSEQ multiplex PCR was the method, and the copy in TCRdb shows in-frame clones only, minus some. This sample has around 98,000 clones, with roughly 85% found just once. The sequencing here drew on CD4+ or CD8+ T cells sorted from blood, taken in a trial of the OX40 agonist ivuxolimab. These receptors came from an adult with an advanced solid tumor such as melanoma, head and neck, liver or kidney cancer. Both conserved end residues are part of each CDR3. The order of the fields is V gene, D gene, J gene, clone size, CDR3 protein, CDR3 DNA. D genes are given only for firm matches. Where a row states a size, it is once, few, many or the class of an expanded clone; other rows omit it.

>TRBV7-2|NA|TRBJ2-2|NA
CASSLVGGNTGELFF
TGTGCCAGCAGCTTAGTTGGGGGGAACACCGGGGAGCTGTTTTTT
>TRBV9|NA|TRBJ2-1|NA
CASSADIRSYNEQFF
TGTGCCAGCAGCGCGGACATCCGCTCCTACAATGAGCAGTTCTTC
>TRBV7-6|TRBD1|TRBJ1-2|NA
CASSLEAGGHYGYTF
TGTGCCAGCAGCCTCGAGGCAGGGGGCCACTATGGCTACACCTTC
>TRBV5-1|NA|TRBJ2-5|NA
CASSWTSPTSSGETQYF
TGCGCCAGCAGCTGGACGTCCCCGACTAGTTCGGGCGAGACCCAGTACTTC
>TRBV7-2|NA|TRBJ1-2|NA
CASSRDPGGGYTF
TGTGCCAGCAGTCGGGACCCAGGCGGTGGCTACACCTTC
>TRBV28|TRBD1|TRBJ2-7|NA
CASSSGTGGTYEQYF
TGTGCCAGCAGTTCCGGGACAGGGGGAACCTACGAGCAGTACTTC
>TRBV19|TRBD1|TRBJ1-5|NA
CASSTQTGADQPQHF
TGTGCCAGTAGTACACAAACAGGGGCCGATCAGCCCCAGCATTTT
>TRBV5-1|NA|TRBJ2-2|NA
CASSLGTQGAGELFF
TGCGCCAGCAGCTTGGGTACACAGGGAGCGGGGGAGCTGTTTTTT
>TRBV7-3|NA|TRBJ2-7|NA
CASSSFSYEQYF
TGTGCCAGCAGCTCCTTTTCCTACGAGCAGTACTTC
>TRBV6-1|TRBD1|TRBJ2-7|NA
CASRGQDSYEQYF
TGTGCCAGCCGGGGACAGGACTCCTACGAGCAGTACTTC
>TRBV6-6|NA|TRBJ1-4|NA
CASHRVPNEKLFF
TGTGCCAGCCACAGGGTGCCTAATGAAAAACTGTTTTTT
>TRBV7-6|NA|TRBJ1-1|NA
CASSSYQGGGAEAFF
TGTGCCAGCAGCTCTTACCAGGGAGGTGGAGCTGAAGCTTTCTTT
>TRBV7-7|TRBD2|TRBJ2-3|NA
CASSPGTSADTQYF
TGTGCCAGCAGCCCGGGGACTAGTGCGGATACGCAGTATTTT
>TRBV29-1|TRBD1|TRBJ1-3|few
CSVGTGKSGNTIYF
TGCAGCGTTGGGACAGGGAAAAGTGGAAACACCATATATTTT
>TRBV12-5|NA|TRBJ2-7|few
CASARSGGNLEQYF
TGTGCTAGTGCGCGTAGTGGGGGAAATTTGGAGCAGTACTTC
>TRBV5-5|TRBD1|TRBJ2-5|NA
CASSPGTGRQETQYF
TGTGCCAGCAGTCCCGGGACAGGGAGGCAAGAGACCCAGTACTTC
>TRBV18|NA|TRBJ1-1|NA
CASSLDSLNTEAFF
TGTGCCAGCTCACTAGACAGCCTGAACACTGAAGCTTTCTTT
>TRBV5-4|NA|TRBJ2-7|NA
CASSIPDVNTYEQYF
TGTGCCAGCAGCATCCCGGACGTGAATACATACGAGCAGTACTTC
>TRBV6-1|TRBD1|TRBJ2-3|NA
CASSVQGTDTQYF
TGTGCCAGCAGTGTACAGGGGACAGATACGCAGTATTTT
>TRBV18|NA|TRBJ1-1|once
CASSPPGNTEAFF
TGTGCCAGCTCACCACCGGGGAACACTGAAGCTTTCTTT
>TRBV18|NA|TRBJ2-7|NA
CASSPRGRDEQYF
TGTGCCAGCTCACCACGGGGTCGGGACGAGCAGTACTTC
>TRBV25-1|NA|TRBJ2-7|NA
CASSHSLGGLSSYEQYF
TGTGCCAGCAGCCATTCATTGGGGGGCCTTAGCTCCTACGAGCAGTACTTC
>TRBV5-1|NA|TRBJ2-7|NA
CASGFMLASLEQYF
TGCGCCAGTGGATTCATGCTAGCGAGCCTGGAGCAGTACTTC
>TRBV18|NA|TRBJ1-1|NA
CASSPLTANTEAFF
TGTGCCAGCTCACCACTTACAGCGAACACTGAAGCTTTCTTT
>TRBV4-2|NA|TRBJ1-6|NA
CASSQAVRASDSPLHF
TGTGCCAGCAGCCAAGCCGTACGGGCTTCGGATTCACCCCTCCACTTT
>TRBV6-1|NA|TRBJ1-5|NA
CASSERAQGNQPQHF
TGTGCCAGCAGTGAGAGGGCACAGGGCAATCAGCCCCAGCATTTT
>TRBV5-1|TRBD1|TRBJ2-1|NA
CASSSRTGGYNEQFF
TGCGCCAGCAGCTCAAGGACAGGGGGCTACAATGAGCAGTTCTTC
>TRBV7-9|NA|TRBJ1-4|NA
CASSLAGTGSEKLFF
TGTGCCAGCAGCTTAGCTGGGACGGGGAGTGAAAAACTGTTTTTT
>TRBV4-1|TRBD1|TRBJ1-4|few
CASSYPGQTNEKLFF
TGCGCCAGCAGCTACCCGGGACAGACTAATGAAAAACTGTTTTTT
>TRBV19|NA|TRBJ1-5|NA
CASSTQTGPQPQHF
TGTGCCAGTAGTACCCAGACAGGTCCTCAGCCCCAGCATTTT
>TRBV5-3|NA|TRBJ2-1|NA
CARSLNEQFF
TGTGCCAGAAGCTTGAATGAGCAGTTCTTC
>TRBV10-3|NA|TRBJ1-2|NA
CAISDRTLKDYGYTF
TGTGCCATCAGCGACCGGACCCTTAAGGACTATGGCTACACCTTC
>TRBV10-2|NA|TRBJ2-1|NA
CASSESSREDEQFF
TGCGCCAGCAGTGAGTCGTCCAGGGAGGATGAGCAGTTCTTC
>TRBV28|NA|TRBJ2-2|NA
CASSQTGSTGELFF
TGTGCCAGCAGTCAGACCGGGAGCACCGGGGAGCTGTTTTTT
>TRBV5-6|TRBD2|TRBJ2-3|NA
CASSLFFMASGGPTDTQYF
TGTGCCAGCAGCTTGTTTTTTATGGCTAGCGGGGGGCCCACAGATACGCAGTATTTT
>TRBV5-1|NA|TRBJ2-7|NA
CASSHPGGNYEQYF
TGCGCCAGCAGCCACCCGGGCGGCAACTACGAGCAGTACTTC
>TRBV20-1|NA|TRBJ1-1|few
CSASWITEAFF
TGCAGTGCTAGTTGGATCACTGAAGCTTTCTTT
>TRBV29-1|TRBD1|TRBJ1-1|few
CSVDRGRTEAFF
TGCAGCGTTGACAGGGGGCGGACTGAAGCTTTCTTT
>TRBV7-2|NA|TRBJ1-1|once
CASSLVGTMNTEAFF
TGTGCCAGCAGCTTAGTGGGCACTATGAACACTGAAGCTTTCTTT
>TRBV5-1|NA|TRBJ1-2|NA
CASSLQGNGYTF
TGCGCCAGCAGCTTACAGGGAAATGGCTACACCTTC
>TRBV5-1|NA|TRBJ1-4|NA
CASSLELGGLYEKLFF
TGCGCCAGCAGCTTGGAGTTGGGGGGCTTATATGAAAAACTGTTTTTT
>TRBV11-3|TRBD1|TRBJ2-7|NA
CASSFKGSGTGGYEQYF
TGTGCCAGCAGCTTTAAGGGATCCGGGACAGGGGGCTACGAGCAGTACTTC
>TRBV6-6|NA|TRBJ1-4|few
CASSATNEKLFF
TGTGCCAGCAGTGCAACTAATGAAAAACTGTTTTTT
>TRBV15|NA|TRBJ1-3|NA
CATSRDWGSGNTIYF
TGTGCCACCAGCAGAGATTGGGGGTCTGGAAACACCATATATTTT
>TRBV7-9|TRBD1|TRBJ1-1|NA
CASSLGQGSTEAFF
TGTGCCAGCAGCTTAGGACAGGGCAGCACTGAAGCTTTCTTT
>TRBV5-4|TRBD1|TRBJ1-2|NA
CASSLPGTASYGYTF
TGTGCCAGCAGCTTGCCCGGGACAGCCAGCTATGGCTACACCTTC
>TRBV9|NA|TRBJ2-5|NA
CASSVTGRETQYF
TGTGCCAGCAGCGTGACGGGTCGAGAGACCCAGTACTTC
>TRBV27|NA|TRBJ2-7|few
CASRADNSYEQYF
TGTGCCAGCAGGGCGGACAATTCCTACGAGCAGTACTTC
>TRBV7-9|NA|TRBJ2-5|NA
CASWEDTGAQYF
TGTGCCAGCTGGGAGGACACCGGGGCCCAGTACTTC
>TRBV6-5|NA|TRBJ2-5|NA
CASFRRGGRETQYF
TGTGCCAGCTTCAGGAGGGGGGGCCGGGAGACCCAGTACTTC
>TRBV2|TRBD2|TRBJ2-3|NA
CASSGSGGGTDTQYF
TGTGCCAGCAGTGGAAGTGGGGGGGGCACAGATACGCAGTATTTT
>TRBV9|TRBD2|TRBJ2-1|once
CASSRTSYYEQFF
TGTGCCAGCAGCCGGACTAGTTACTATGAGCAGTTCTTC
>TRBV28|TRBD1|TRBJ2-2|NA
CASSSGQGDTGELFF
TGTGCCAGCAGTTCCGGACAGGGTGACACCGGGGAGCTGTTTTTT